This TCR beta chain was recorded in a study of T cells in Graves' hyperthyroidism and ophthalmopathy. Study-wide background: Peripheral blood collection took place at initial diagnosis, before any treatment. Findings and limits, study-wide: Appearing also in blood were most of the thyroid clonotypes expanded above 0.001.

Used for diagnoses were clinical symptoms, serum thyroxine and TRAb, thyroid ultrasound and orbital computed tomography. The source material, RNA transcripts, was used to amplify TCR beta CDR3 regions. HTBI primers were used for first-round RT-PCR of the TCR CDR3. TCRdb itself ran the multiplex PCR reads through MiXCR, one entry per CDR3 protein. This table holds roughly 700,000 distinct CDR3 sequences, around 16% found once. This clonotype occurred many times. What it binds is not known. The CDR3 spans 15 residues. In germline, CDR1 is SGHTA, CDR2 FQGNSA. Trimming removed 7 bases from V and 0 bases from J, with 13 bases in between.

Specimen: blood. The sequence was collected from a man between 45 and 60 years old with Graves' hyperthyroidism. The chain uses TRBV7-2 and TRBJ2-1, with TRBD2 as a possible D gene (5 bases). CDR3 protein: CASTKAGSSYNEQFF. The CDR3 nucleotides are TGTGCCAGCACCAAGGCGGGTAGCTCCTACAATGAGCAGTTCTTC.